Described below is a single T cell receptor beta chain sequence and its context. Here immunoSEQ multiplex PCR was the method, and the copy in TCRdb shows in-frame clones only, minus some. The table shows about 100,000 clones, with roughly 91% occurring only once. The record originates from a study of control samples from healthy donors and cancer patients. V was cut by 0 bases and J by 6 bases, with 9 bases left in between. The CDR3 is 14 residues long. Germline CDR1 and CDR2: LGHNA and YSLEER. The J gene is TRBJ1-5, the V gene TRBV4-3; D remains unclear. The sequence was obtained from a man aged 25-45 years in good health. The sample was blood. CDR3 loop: CASSQDGRGQPQHF. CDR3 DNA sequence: TGCGCCAGCAGCCAAGATGGCCGGGGTCAGCCCCAGCATTTT.